The 31 T cell receptor beta chains below were found in one sample sequenced in a study of regulatory T cells in long-lasting Graves disease. The time point denotes: newly diagnosed GD, antithyroid drugs for less than 3 months. From PBMCs, RNA was extracted and then used to make the TCR library. Through Arm-PCR of CDR3 regions and iRepertoire HTBI primers, TCR beta libraries were built. TCRdb ran MiXCR on the multiplex PCR reads and lists one entry per CDR3 protein. Seen here are a few hundred thousand distinct CDR3 sequences, approximately 12% observed once, and the top ten hold around 18%. This sample also belongs to another study, concerning T cells in Graves' hyperthyroidism and ophthalmopathy.

The starting material was peripheral blood mononuclear cells (PBMCs), obtained at new diagnosis, from a patient treated with antithyroid drugs. These receptors were obtained from a young woman with Graves disease.

With respect to this clonotype: This may be a read error, as it is one base from a much larger clone. This chain links TRBV6-2 or TRBV6-3 with TRBJ1-5; possibly TRBD1 for D (6 bases). CDR1 is MNHEY and CDR2 is SVGEGT in the germline V gene. V was trimmed by 2 bases and J by 0 bases, leaving 17 bases between them. The CDR3 covers 18 residues. The CDR3 loop reads CASSYTWTERYSNQPQHF. The CDR3 DNA reads TGTGCCAGCAGTTACACATGGACAGAGAGGTATAGCAATCAGCCCCAGCATTTT.

This chain connects TRBV20-1 to TRBJ1-6; D is uncertain. Deletions cut 6 bases from V and 5 bases from J, with 20 bases between. The CDR3 spans 16 residues. Per germline, CDR1 DFQATT and CDR2 SNEGSKA (reference sequence). This CDR3 is CSAPDVGQGDNSPLHF. For the CDR3, the DNA is TGCAGTGCCCCGGATGTGGGTCAAGGTGATAATTCACCCCTCCACTTT.

This clonotype was recorded at least ten times. This chain links TRBV9 with TRBJ2-7; 7 nucleotides align to TRBD1. With V trimmed by 0 bases and J by 3 bases, 3 bases remained unmatched. Germline V gene data show CDR1 as SGDLS and CDR2 as YYNGEE. This CDR3 comprises 14 residues. DNA for the CDR3: TGTGCCAGCAGCGTAGGAGGGGACAGCTACGAGCAGTACTTC. Amino acids: CASSVGGDSYEQYF.

As regards this clonotype: With a far larger clone one base away, a read error is the likely cause. The chain links TRBV11-3 to TRBJ1-2, with D maybe TRBD1 (5 bases). The CDR3 has 14 residues. Per the germline V gene, CDR1 is SGHNT and CDR2 is YENEEA. V lost 6 bases and J 6 bases, leaving 17 bases between the germline ends. CDR3: CASRLDRRWHGYTF. As DNA, the CDR3 is TGTGCCAGCAGACTCGACAGACGATGGCATGGCTACACCTTC.

In its sample, this clonotype was seen many times. The rearrangement links TRBV10-1 to TRBJ2-2; D is unclear. CDR3 length: 16 amino acids. V shed 6 bases and J shed 5 bases, with 19 bases lying between them. Germline-derived CDR1 and CDR2 are WNHNN and SYGVQD (reference sequence). CDR3 sequence (DNA): TGCGCCAGCAGGGGCTCGGGTCCCGATAATACCGGGGAGCTGTTTTTT. It encodes CASRGSGPDNTGELFF.

This clonotype was picked up one time. The V call is TRBV27, the J call TRBJ2-3; 9 bases map to TRBD2. Germline assignment: CDR1 MNHEY and CDR2 SMNVEV (reference sequence). The CDR3 sequence is 17 residues long. Trimming took 6 bases from V and 7 from J; bases not matched to a gene: 17. The CDR3 here is CASSQASGGPLPYTQYF. In DNA, the CDR3 is TGTGCCAGCAGCCAAGCAAGCGGGGGGCCCCTCCCGTATACGCAGTATTTT.

This clonotype was seen repeatedly, ten times or more. The V call is TRBV4-3, the J call TRBJ2-3; 12 nucleotides agree with TRBD2. The CDR3 runs to 16 residues. V was pared by 4 bases and J by 6 bases, with 8 bases of the junction left unmatched. In germline, CDR1 is LGHNA, CDR2 YSLEER. CDR3 in amino acids: CASSPTLAGGFDTQYF. In DNA form, the CDR3 reads TGCGCCAGCAGCCCAACTCTAGCGGGAGGGTTTGATACGCAGTATTTT.

This clonotype was recorded at least ten times. J is TRBJ1-5 and V is TRBV2; unclear D gene. The ends were cut back, 5 bases at V and 4 bases at J, with 15 bases in the middle. The CDR3 has 15 amino acids. Germline V gene lookup returns CDR1 SNHLY and CDR2 FYNNEI. CDR3 loop: CASSPSSAGNQPQHF. The DNA of the CDR3 is TGTGCCAGCAGTCCCTCGTCGGCGGGGAATCAGCCCCAGCATTTT. The entire variable domain, with the rest obtained from reference TRBV2 and TRBJ1-5, is as follows: EPEVTQTPSHQVTQMGQEVILRCVPISNHLYFYWYRQILGQKVEFLVSFYNNEISEKSEIFDDQFSVERPDGSNFTLKIRSTKLEDSAMYFCASSPSSAGNQPQHFGDGTRLSIL.

This clonotype has at least ten counts. The CDR3 nucleotides read TGTGCCAGCAGCCCTTGGACAAGGAACACTGAAGCTTTCTTT. Encoded protein: CASSPWTRNTEAFF. V gene TRBV9 combines with J gene TRBJ1-1; D may be TRBD1 (5 bases). V gave up 4 bases and J gave up 1 base, with 11 bases separating them. Germline loops: CDR1 SGDLS, CDR2 YYNGEE. This CDR3 has 14 residues.

The chain carries TRBV6-1 and TRBJ2-3, with D tentatively TRBD2 (8 bases). The V gene lost 6 bases and the J gene lost 3 bases, with 16 bases spanning the gap. The V gene's germline CDR1 is MNHNS and CDR2 SASEGT. This CDR3 is built from 15 residues. The CDR3 DNA follows: TGTGCCAGCAGAGACAGGGCGGGAGGTACAGATACGCAGTATTTT. Translating it yields CASRDRAGGTDTQYF.

This clonotype has ten or more counts. The chain employs TRBV12-3 or TRBV12-4 and TRBJ1-1; D possibly corresponds to TRBD1 (5 bases). Trimming removed 5 bases from V and 6 bases from J, with 16 bases in between. This CDR3 region has 14 residues. CDR3 nucleotide sequence: TGTGCCAGCAGTCCCCGAAAGTGGGGGGCTGAAGCTTTCTTT. This gives the protein CASSPRKWGAEAFF.

In this sample, this clonotype turned up many times. J is TRBJ2-1 and V is TRBV6-1, with no clear D. Trimming removed 5 bases at V and 9 bases at J, with 20 bases between. The length of the CDR3 is 15 residues. The germline CDR1 and CDR2 sequences are MNHNS and SASEGT. The CDR3 region is CASSRDWGNKGEQFF. Written as DNA, the CDR3 is TGTGCCAGCAGTCGAGATTGGGGTAACAAGGGTGAGCAGTTCTTC.

This chain connects TRBV5-8 to TRBJ2-1, with 11 bases aligning to TRBD2. CDR1 and CDR2 from the germline V gene are SGHTS and YDEGEE. Unmatched junction bases numbered 8, after V lost 0 bases and J lost 12 bases. The CDR3 covers 15 residues. Written as DNA, the CDR3 is TGTGCCAGCAGCTTGGAACTAGCGGGAGAATCGGGGCAGTTCTTC. Translation gives CASSLELAGESGQFF.

This clonotype was recorded many times. The chain carries TRBV7-2 and TRBJ2-5; 11 bases align to TRBD2. This CDR3 comprises 15 residues. V gave up 5 bases and J gave up 5 bases; unmatched junction bases: 7. The germline V gene has CDR1 SGHTA and CDR2 FQGNSA. The CDR3 sequence: CASSLLAGGRETQYF. Here the CDR3 DNA reads TGTGCCAGCAGCCTGCTAGCGGGAGGCCGTGAGACCCAGTACTTC.

This clonotype was detected only a few times. The V gene is TRBV15, the J gene TRBJ2-1; no firm D call. The CDR3 is 13 residues long. Deletions cut 3 bases from V and 5 bases from J, with 8 bases between. Germline CDR1 LNHNV, CDR2 YYDKDF (reference sequence). The DNA of the CDR3 is TGTGCCACCAGCAGGGGCCGTCACAATGAGCAGTTCTTC. Its protein product is CATSRGRHNEQFF.

This clonotype appeared a few times. The chain uses TRBV4-2 and TRBJ1-3, with a tentative D call TRBD1 (5 bases). Trimming left V 1 base short and J 2 bases short, with 12 bases between. This CDR3 comprises 16 residues. CDR1 and CDR2 (germline): LGHNA, YNFKEQ. The CDR3 DNA reads TGTGCCAGCAGCCAAGGTGGGGGTCAGGCTGGAAACACCATATATTTT. Translation: CASSQGGGQAGNTIYF.

Concerning this clonotype itself: This may be a read error: a much more frequent sequence differs by one nucleotide. The chain combines TRBV6-1 with TRBJ2-1, with TRBD1 as a possible D gene (5 bases). Germline V gives CDR1 MNHNS, CDR2 SASEGT. This CDR3 is built from 16 residues. The CDR3 loop is CASSTLREETHNGQFF. The CDR3 DNA reads TGTGCCAGCAGTACGCTCAGGGAAGAGACGCACAATGGGCAGTTCTTC.

The sample holds many counts of this clonotype. The chain employs TRBV28 and TRBJ1-5; the D gene is possibly TRBD1 (5 bases). Germline V CDR1 and CDR2: MDHEN, SYDVKM. CDR3 length equals 15 residues. Trimming left V 3 bases short and J 5 bases short, with 14 bases between. The CDR3 loop reads CASSLGGRVHQPQHF. CDR3 bases: TGTGCCAGCAGTTTGGGGGGTAGGGTACATCAGCCCCAGCATTTT.

The chain links TRBV28 to TRBJ2-7; 8 nucleotides align to TRBD2. The closer fit of TRBJ2-5 to the DNA end suggests the J call may be wrong. CDR1 and CDR2 (germline): MDHEN, SYDVKM. The CDR3 totals 14 residues. The CDR3 protein is CASSFTSGVGTQYF. The CDR3 bases are TGTGCCAGCAGTTTTACTAGCGGTGTAGGGACCCAGTACTTC.

This clonotype was seen ten or more times. The J gene is TRBJ2-3, the V gene TRBV12-3 or TRBV12-4, with 9 bases identical to TRBD2. Unmatched junction bases numbered 5, after V lost 3 bases and J lost 1 base. The CDR3 spans 16 residues. The CDR3 loop reads CASSFSLAGGTDTQYF. Written as DNA, the CDR3 is TGTGCCAGCAGTTTTTCGTTAGCGGGGGGCACAGATACGCAGTATTTT.

The rearrangement uses TRBV7-6 and TRBJ2-7; the D gene is possibly TRBD2 (6 bases). The ends were cut back, 1 base at V and 2 bases at J, with 24 bases in the middle. CDR1 and CDR2 from the germline V gene are SGHVS and FNYEAQ. This CDR3 has 19 amino acids. CDR3 region: CASSLGTLVPGERTYEQYF. CDR3 coding DNA: TGTGCCAGCAGCTTAGGGACCTTAGTCCCGGGGGAAAGGACCTACGAGCAGTACTTC.

This clonotype was recorded a few times. The chain carries TRBV7-9 and TRBJ2-4; a possible D gene is TRBD1 (6 bases). The germline CDR1 and CDR2 sequences are SEHNR and FQNEAQ (reference sequence). The V gene lost 0 bases and the J gene lost 2 bases, with 17 bases spanning the gap. The CDR3 is 18 amino acids. The CDR3 DNA reads as TGTGCCAGCAGCTTAGCGTGGGAGACAGGAGGTACCAAAAACATTCAGTACTTC. Its translation is CASSLAWETGGTKNIQYF.

The V call is TRBV20-1, the J call TRBJ2-1; 8 bases are shared with TRBD2. The CDR3 loop spans 13 amino acids. With V trimmed by 3 bases and J by 3 bases, 1 base remained unmatched. CDR1 is DFQATT and CDR2 is SNEGSKA in the germline V gene (reference sequence). CDR3 amino acids: CSASGRVYNEQFF. The CDR3 nucleotides are TGCAGTGCTAGCGGGAGGGTCTACAATGAGCAGTTCTTC.

This clonotype was detected only a few times. The rearrangement uses TRBV3-1 and TRBJ2-4, with TRBD2 matching over 8 bases. J gave up 1 base and V 3 bases, and 8 bases lay outside the gene matches. Germline V gene sequence: CDR1 LGHDT, CDR2 YNNKEL (reference sequence). This CDR3 region has 17 residues. The CDR3 region has the DNA TGTGCCAGCAGCCACGGGCGAACGGGGGGGGCCAAAAACATTCAGTACTTC. This translates into CASSHGRTGGAKNIQYF. The whole variable domain, filled in from reference TRBV3-1 and TRBJ2-4, reads DTAVSQTPKYLVTQMGNDKSIKCEQNLGHDTMYWYKQDSKKFLKIMFSYNNKELIINETVPNRFSPKSPDKAHLNLHINSLELGDSAVYFCASSHGRTGGAKNIQYFGAGTRLSVL.

This clonotype came up many times. The V call is TRBV9, the J call TRBJ2-7; possible D gene TRBD1, 5 bases. The germline V gene has CDR1 SGDLS and CDR2 YYNGEE. The CDR3 extends over 14 amino acids. V was clipped by 4 bases and J by 5 bases, with 16 bases between them. CDR3 protein: CASSSRRGTNEQYF. CDR3 bases: TGTGCCAGCAGCTCCCGAAGGGGTACCAACGAGCAGTACTTC.

This clonotype was seen many times. The chain uses TRBV29-1 and TRBJ2-1; 10 nucleotides line up with TRBD2. This CDR3 contains 16 residues. V dropped 3 bases and J dropped 5; count of bases not matched to a gene: 10. CDR1 SQVTM and CDR2 ANQGSEA come from the germline V gene. The CDR3 sequence is CSVEGLAGAQNNEQFF. CDR3 in DNA: TGCAGCGTTGAGGGTCTAGCGGGAGCGCAGAACAATGAGCAGTTCTTC.

Many counts were recorded for this clonotype. The chain joins TRBV12-3 or TRBV12-4 to TRBJ1-2; D ambiguous. The CDR3 length is 14 residues. V lost 0 bases and J 8 bases, leaving 13 bases between the germline ends. CDR3 in amino acids: CASSLAPYGKGYTF. The CDR3, as DNA: TGTGCCAGCAGTTTAGCCCCTTACGGGAAAGGCTACACCTTC.

This clonotype has at least ten counts. The chain recombines TRBV7-9 with TRBJ1-1; D unresolved. Germline CDR1 reads SEHNR; CDR2 reads FQNEAQ (reference sequence). This CDR3 region has 12 residues. The V gene lost 7 bases and the J gene lost 1 base, with 7 bases spanning the gap. The CDR3 sequence: CASIKANTEAFF. CDR3 nucleotides: TGTGCCAGCATAAAGGCGAACACTGAAGCTTTCTTT.

This clonotype was recorded at least ten times. This chain joins TRBV7-9 and TRBJ2-1; D is unresolved. Germline V gives CDR1 SEHNR, CDR2 FQNEAQ (reference sequence). Trimming took 1 base from V and 16 from J, leaving 14 bases between them. The CDR3 runs 12 residues. This CDR3 reads CASSLGSYTPFF. As DNA, the CDR3 is TGTGCCAGCAGCTTAGGCTCTTATACCCCTTTCTTC. Filled out from reference TRBV7-9 and TRBJ2-1, the complete variable domain reads DTGVSQNPRHKITKRGQNVTFRCDPISEHNRLYWYRQTLGQGPEFLTYFQNEAQLEKSRLLSDRFSAERPKGSFSTLEIQRTEQGDSAMYLCASSLGSYTPFFGPGTRLTVL.

This clonotype was counted between two and nine times. The chain joins TRBV28 to TRBJ1-6; TRBD1 matches 8 bases. The CDR3 is 15 residues long. V was pared by 1 base and J by 10 bases, with 6 bases of the junction left unmatched. The germline CDR1 and CDR2 sequences are MDHEN and SYDVKM. The CDR3 spells CASSLSPDRDSPLHF. Here the CDR3 DNA reads TGTGCCAGCAGTTTATCCCCGGACAGGGACTCACCCCTCCACTTT. The full variable domain, completed using reference TRBV28 and TRBJ1-6, is DVKVTQSSRYLVKRTGEKVFLECVQDMDHENMFWYRQDPGLGLRLIYFSYDVKMKEKGDIPEGYSVSREKKERFSLILESASTNQTSMYLCASSLSPDRDSPLHFGNGTRLTVT.

The table lists this clonotype with a few counts. The gene calls are TRBV7-3 and TRBJ2-2; no reliable D call. The germline gives CDR1 SGHTA, CDR2 FQGTGA. V gave up 0 bases and J gave up 7 bases, with 6 bases separating them. There are 13 residues in the CDR3. The CDR3 sequence: CASSLTGIGELFF. Here the CDR3 DNA reads TGTGCCAGCAGCTTAACGGGTATCGGGGAGCTGTTTTTT.